The 17 T cell receptor beta chains reported below all come from one sample, sequenced in a study of T-cell reconstitution after alpha-beta-depleted transplantation in children. Unique molecular identifiers were used to barcode this TCRbeta library. TCRdb passed the PCR reads through MiXCR, listing each CDR3 protein once. Of under 750,000 distinct CDR3 sequences in the sample, under 25% were seen once. This sample comprised PBMCs, mostly from graft donor cells, obtained 360 days after TCRalphabeta/CD19-depleted stem cell transplant. Every receptor here comes from a boy under three years old who had a stem cell transplant for acute myeloid leukemia, so the T cells may come from the graft donor.

There are a few counts of this clonotype. The J gene is TRBJ2-5, the V gene TRBV7-9; D uncertain. Looked up from germline, CDR1 is SEHNR and CDR2 is FQNEAQ (reference sequence). V lost 5 bases to trimming and J lost 3 bases, with 19 bases between them. The CDR3 spans 16 residues. The CDR3 DNA reads TGTGCCAGCAGCCCCCCCGAGCCTCTCGCAAAAGAGACCCAGTACTTC. Amino acids: CASSPPEPLAKETQYF. Complete variable domain (other parts from reference TRBV7-9 and TRBJ2-5): DTGVSQNPRHKITKRGQNVTFRCDPISEHNRLYWYRQTLGQGPEFLTYFQNEAQLEKSRLLSDRFSAERPKGSFSTLEIQRTEQGDSAMYLCASSPPEPLAKETQYFGPGTRLLVL.

In this sample, this clonotype turned up a few times. The DNA for the CDR3 is TGTGCCAGCAGTTCGGACAGGGGGCGGACCGGGGAGCTGTTTTTT. This codes for CASSSDRGRTGELFF. The chain uses TRBV6-5 and TRBJ2-2; 11 nucleotides agree with TRBD1. After removal of 4 bases from V and 5 bases from J, the junction contained 3 bases not matched to a gene. CDR3 size: 15 residues. Germline V lookup: CDR1 MNHEY, CDR2 SVGAGI.

The sample holds a few counts of this clonotype. This sequence joins TRBV5-1 and TRBJ2-7; 7 nucleotides align to TRBD2. Losses at the gene ends were 4 bases for V and 2 bases for J; bases not matched to a gene: 9. Germline V CDR1 and CDR2: SGHRS, YFSETQ. The length of the CDR3 is 15 residues. CDR3 region: CASSPPLRGTYEQYF. CDR3 coding DNA: TGCGCCAGCAGCCCCCCTCTGCGGGGGACCTACGAGCAGTACTTC. Filled out from reference TRBV5-1 and TRBJ2-7, the complete variable domain reads KAGVTQTPRYLIKTRGQQVTLSCSPISGHRSVSWYQQTPGQGLQFLFEYFSETQRNKGNFPGRFSGRQFSNSRSEMNVSTLELGDSALYLCASSPPLRGTYEQYFGPGTRLTVT.

The gene calls are TRBV20-1 and TRBJ2-7; TRBD1 agrees at 8 bases. V lost 4 bases, J lost 3 bases, and 11 bases stayed unmatched. The CDR3 sequence is 15 residues long. Germline V gene data show CDR1 as DFQATT and CDR2 as SNEGSKA (reference sequence). The CDR3 nucleotides read TGCAGTGCTATCCCGGACAGGGAAGGATTCTACGAGCAGTACGTC. This encodes CSAIPDREGFYEQYV.

The gene calls are TRBV9 and TRBJ2-2; D remains ambiguous. The germline CDR1 and CDR2 sequences are SGDLS and YYNGEE. The ends were cut back, 3 bases at V and 6 bases at J, with 18 bases in the middle. There are 16 residues in the CDR3. CDR3 amino acids: CASSAPLLEPSGELFF. In nucleotides, the CDR3 is TGTGCCAGCAGCGCCCCTCTCCTCGAGCCTTCCGGGGAGCTGTTTTTT.

There are a few counts of this clonotype. The chain employs TRBV7-2 and TRBJ2-7, with 10 bases identical to TRBD2. V trimming: 5 bases; J trimming: 2 bases; junction bases outside the gene matches: 6. Looked up from germline, CDR1 is SGHTA and CDR2 is FQGNSA. This CDR3 is 15 amino acids long. The CDR3 nucleotides are TGTGCCAGCAGCCCGATAGCGGGGGGCACCTACGAGCAGTACTTC. The encoded protein is CASSPIAGGTYEQYF.

This clonotype was picked up many times. The rearrangement links TRBV7-2 to TRBJ2-7; D unresolved. Germline assignment: CDR1 SGHTA and CDR2 FQGNSA. V gave up 1 base and J gave up 2 bases, with 6 bases separating them. The CDR3 is made up of 13 amino acids. CDR3 nucleotide sequence: TGTGCCAGCAGCTTAGACCGGCCCTACGAGCAGTACGTC. Its translation: CASSLDRPYEQYV.

As to this clonotype: A much larger clone differs by one base, so this may be a read error. Here the CDR3 DNA reads TGTGCCAGCAGCTCGGGGCTAGCGGGGCCCACCGGGGAGCTGTTTTTT. Residues: CASSSGLAGPTGELFF. The rearrangement uses TRBV7-1 and TRBJ2-2; 9 bases map to TRBD2. TRBV7-1 is marked as an open reading frame, function uncertain. The J segment lost 4 bases and the V segment lost 3 bases, leaving 6 bases of the junction unmatched. The CDR3 has 16 amino acids.

This clonotype appeared a few times. This rearrangement joins TRBV12-3 or TRBV12-4 to TRBJ2-3; no definite D call. V shed 1 base and J shed 2 bases, with 10 bases lying between them. The CDR3 extends over 15 amino acids. Here the CDR3 reads CASSLEWRHTDTQYF. The CDR3 DNA follows: TGTGCCAGCAGTTTAGAGTGGCGACACACAGATACGCAGTATTTT.

This clonotype was seen at least ten times. The chain joins TRBV18 to TRBJ2-1, with 8 bases that match TRBD1. This CDR3 comprises 16 residues. In germline, CDR1 is KGHSH, CDR2 LQKENI. Trimming cost V 0 bases and J 4 bases; bases outside gene matches: 5. Written as DNA, the CDR3 is TGTGCCAGCTCACCACCGTTGAGGGACAGGTACAATGAGCAGTTCTTC. This encodes CASSPPLRDRYNEQFF.

As to this clonotype: Since a much larger clone is just one base distant, this may be a read error. V gene TRBV20-1 combines with J gene TRBJ2-7; 8 nucleotides line up with TRBD1. The CDR3 contains 14 residues. Germline CDR1 DFQATT, CDR2 SNEGSKA (reference sequence). The CDR3 protein is CSARDGTGSYEQCF. The CDR3 nucleotides are TGCAGTGCTAGAGATGGGACAGGCTCCTACGAGCAGTGCTTC.

CDR3 DNA: TGCAGTACGCTAGAGACGCGGGGAACCACAGATACGCAGTATTTT. Translation gives CSTLETRGTTDTQYF. The gene calls are TRBV20-1 and TRBJ2-3, with D maybe TRBD2 (6 bases). Germline-derived CDR1 and CDR2 are DFQATT and SNEGSKA (reference sequence). The germline V and J ends were trimmed by 8 bases and 2 bases, with 20 bases remaining between them. The CDR3 sequence is 15 residues long.

This clonotype was seen only a few times. The chain is built from TRBV20-1 and TRBJ2-4; D gene uncertain. Germline-derived CDR1 and CDR2 are DFQATT and SNEGSKA (reference sequence). The CDR3 length is 13 residues. Trimming removed 0 bases from V and 7 bases from J, with 10 bases in between. The CDR3: CSARDFGRNIQYF. CDR3 sequence (DNA): TGCAGTGCTAGAGATTTCGGGCGCAACATTCAGTACTTC.

This clonotype was counted only a few times. The rearrangement uses TRBV4-3 and TRBJ2-2; D uncertain. Looked up from germline, CDR1 is LGHNA and CDR2 is YSLEER. The length of the CDR3 is 15 residues. The V gene lost 3 bases and the J gene lost 3 bases, with 11 bases spanning the gap. CDR3 sequence reads: CASSHGYRDTGELFF. Here the CDR3 DNA reads TGCGCCAGCAGCCACGGATATCGGGACACCGGGGAGCTGTTTTTT.

This clonotype was recorded a few times. The genes are TRBV6-1 and TRBJ1-6; weak D call: TRBD1 (5 bases). Germline CDR1 MNHNS, CDR2 SASEGT. The CDR3 loop spans 14 amino acids. V lost 7 bases and J lost 9, with 16 bases in between. CDR3 residues: CASNPGRGGSPLHF. The CDR3 DNA reads TGTGCCAGCAACCCGGGACGGGGAGGTTCACCCCTCCACTTT.

This clonotype came up a few times. The chain employs TRBV4-3 and TRBJ2-7; D not certain. The V end was cut by 0 bases, the J end by 4 bases, with 16 bases between. Germline V gene lookup returns CDR1 LGHNA and CDR2 YSLEER. The length of the CDR3 is 16 residues. CDR3 in amino acids: CASSQDWANDRYEQYF. The CDR3 bases are TGCGCCAGCAGCCAAGACTGGGCTAACGACCGATACGAGCAGTACTTC.

This clonotype was detected ten times or more. This sequence joins TRBV7-3 and TRBJ2-1, with D perhaps given as TRBD1 or TRBD2 (5 bases each). Germline-derived CDR1 and CDR2 are SGHTA and FQGTGA. Trimming removed 3 bases from V and 10 bases from J, with 13 bases in between. The CDR3 spans 13 residues. The CDR3 protein is CASSLDPRDEQFF. The CDR3 DNA reads TGTGCCAGCAGCTTGGACCCCAGGGACGAGCAGTTCTTC.